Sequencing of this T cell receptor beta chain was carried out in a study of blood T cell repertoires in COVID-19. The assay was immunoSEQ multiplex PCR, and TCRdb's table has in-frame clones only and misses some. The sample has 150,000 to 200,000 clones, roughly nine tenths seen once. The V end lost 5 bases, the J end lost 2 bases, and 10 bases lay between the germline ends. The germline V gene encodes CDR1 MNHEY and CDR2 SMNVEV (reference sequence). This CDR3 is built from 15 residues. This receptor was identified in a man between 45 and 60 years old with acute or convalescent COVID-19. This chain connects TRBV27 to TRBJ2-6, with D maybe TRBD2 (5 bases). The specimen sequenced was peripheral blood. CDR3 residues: CASSPQTTGANVLTF. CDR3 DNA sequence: TGTGCCAGCAGTCCACAGACTACTGGGGCCAACGTCCTGACTTTC.